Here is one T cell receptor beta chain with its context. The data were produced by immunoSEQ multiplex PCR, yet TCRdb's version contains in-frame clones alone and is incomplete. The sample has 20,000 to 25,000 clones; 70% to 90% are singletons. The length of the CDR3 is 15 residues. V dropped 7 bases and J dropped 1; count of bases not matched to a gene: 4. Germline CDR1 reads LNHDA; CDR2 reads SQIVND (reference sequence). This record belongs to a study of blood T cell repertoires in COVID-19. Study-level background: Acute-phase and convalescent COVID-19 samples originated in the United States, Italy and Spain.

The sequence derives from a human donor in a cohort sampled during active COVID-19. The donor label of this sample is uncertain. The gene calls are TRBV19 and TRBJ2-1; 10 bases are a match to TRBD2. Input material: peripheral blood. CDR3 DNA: TGTGCCAGTAAGGCTAGCGGGAGTTCCTACAATGAGCAGTTCTTC. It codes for CASKASGSSYNEQFF.